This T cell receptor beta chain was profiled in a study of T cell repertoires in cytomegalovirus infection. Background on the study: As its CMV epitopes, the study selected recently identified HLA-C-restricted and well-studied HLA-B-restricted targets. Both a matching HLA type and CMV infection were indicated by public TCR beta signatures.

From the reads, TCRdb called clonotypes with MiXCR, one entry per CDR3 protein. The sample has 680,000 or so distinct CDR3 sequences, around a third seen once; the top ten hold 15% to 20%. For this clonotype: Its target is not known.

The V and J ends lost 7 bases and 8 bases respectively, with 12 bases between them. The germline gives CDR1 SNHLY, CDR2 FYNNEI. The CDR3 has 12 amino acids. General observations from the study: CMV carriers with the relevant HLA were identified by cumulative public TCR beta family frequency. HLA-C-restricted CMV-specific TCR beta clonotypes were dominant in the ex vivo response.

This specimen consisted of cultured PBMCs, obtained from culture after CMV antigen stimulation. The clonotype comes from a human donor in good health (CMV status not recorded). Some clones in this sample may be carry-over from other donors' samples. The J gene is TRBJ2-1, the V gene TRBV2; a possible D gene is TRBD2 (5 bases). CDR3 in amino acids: CASNLAQYEQFF. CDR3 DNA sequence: TGTGCCAGCAACCTAGCACAGTATGAGCAGTTCTTC.